The 28 T cell receptor beta chains listed next were all sequenced from one sample in a study of OX40 agonist ivuxolimab in advanced cancers. Profiled with immunoSEQ multiplex PCR; TCRdb holds only in-frame clones, not every one. The sample lists roughly 79,000 clones; roughly 85% were seen once. This specimen was CD4+ or CD8+ T cells sorted from blood, taken in a trial of the OX40 agonist ivuxolimab. The origin of the receptors is an adult with an advanced solid tumor such as melanoma, head and neck, liver or kidney cancer.

The J gene is TRBJ2-5, the V gene TRBV2, with TRBD2 identical over 8 bases. Germline assignment: CDR1 SNHLY and CDR2 FYNNEI. With V trimmed by 7 bases and J by 4 bases, 14 bases remained unmatched. The CDR3 has 16 amino acids. Written as DNA, the CDR3 is TGTGCCAGCATTAAAGCCGGGACTAGAAGGGGAGAGACCCAGTACTTC. Translated: CASIKAGTRRGETQYF. The variable domain in full, with the rest retrieved from reference TRBV2 and TRBJ2-5, is EPEVTQTPSHQVTQMGQEVILRCVPISNHLYFYWYRQILGQKVEFLVSFYNNEISEKSEIFDDQFSVERPDGSNFTLKIRSTKLEDSAMYFCASIKAGTRRGETQYFGPGTRLLVL.

The V call is TRBV28, the J call TRBJ2-5; D is unresolved. CDR3 size: 13 residues. CDR1 MDHEN and CDR2 SYDVKM come from the germline V gene. Trimming pared 2 bases from V and 4 bases from J, leaving 8 bases between. The CDR3 region is CASSLHGRETQYF. The CDR3 nucleotides read TGTGCCAGCAGTTTACATGGTAGAGAGACCCAGTACTTC.

The V call is TRBV7-6, the J call TRBJ2-1; TRBD1 might be the D (5 bases). Trimming cost V 2 bases and J 8 bases, with 16 bases left between them. The CDR3 runs 15 residues. Germline V gene lookup returns CDR1 SGHVS and CDR2 FNYEAQ. Here the CDR3 reads CASSLLQGSFDEQFF. CDR3 sequence (DNA): TGTGCCAGCAGCTTACTTCAGGGTAGTTTCGATGAGCAGTTCTTC.

This chain links TRBV11-3 with TRBJ2-1; 13 bases are shared with TRBD2. Germline trimming cut 5 bases from V and 7 bases from J; bases unmatched to any gene: 8. The CDR3 has 16 residues. Germline CDR1 and CDR2: SGHNT and YENEEA. CDR3 coding DNA: TGTGCCAGCAGCGGGATAGGGACTAGCGGGACGAATGAGCAGTTCTTC. Encoded protein: CASSGIGTSGTNEQFF.

The chain carries TRBV13 and TRBJ2-2; D is perhaps TRBD1 (6 bases). The germline gives CDR1 PRHDT, CDR2 FYEKMQ (reference sequence). V gave up 6 bases and J gave up 1 base, with 12 bases separating them. This CDR3 has 15 amino acids. The CDR3 DNA is TGTGCCAGCAGGCGACCGACAGGGAACACCGGGGAGCTGTTTTTT. Translated, it gives CASRRPTGNTGELFF.

The V and J genes are TRBV6-5 and TRBJ2-1, with 10 bases that match TRBD2. The CDR3 has 15 amino acids. J gave up 10 bases and V 7 bases, and 13 bases lay outside the gene matches. The germline gives CDR1 MNHEY, CDR2 SVGAGI. Here the CDR3 reads CASNTWASGRGEQFF. The DNA of the CDR3 is TGTGCCAGCAATACTTGGGCTAGCGGGAGAGGCGAGCAGTTCTTC.

This clone was counted once. V and J are TRBV4-2 and TRBJ2-5, with D maybe TRBD2 (6 bases). The CDR3 is 17 amino acids. V lost 1 base to trimming and J lost 2 bases, with 17 bases between them. Germline assignment: CDR1 LGHNA and CDR2 YNFKEQ. The CDR3 reads CASSQVLSGTEQETQYF. CDR3 DNA: TGTGCCAGCAGCCAAGTCCTTTCCGGGACTGAGCAAGAGACCCAGTACTTC.

The gene calls are TRBV7-6 and TRBJ1-1, with D possibly TRBD1 on 5 matching bases. This CDR3 has 14 residues. Trimming took off 3 bases at V and 5 bases at J, with 13 bases between the two ends. The germline V gene encodes CDR1 SGHVS and CDR2 FNYEAQ. CDR3 nucleotide sequence: TGTGCCAGCAGCTTGCAGGGCGAGGCGACTGAAGCTTTCTTT. Protein sequence: CASSLQGEATEAFF. The full variable domain, with the rest looked up from reference TRBV7-6 and TRBJ1-1, is GAGVSQSPRYKVTKRGQDVALRCDPISGHVSLYWYRQALGQGPEFLTYFNYEAQQDKSGLPNDRFSAERPEGSISTLTIQRTEQRDSAMYRCASSLQGEATEAFFGQGTRLTVV.

The J gene is TRBJ2-1, the V gene TRBV11-2; 8 nucleotides align to TRBD2. CDR3 length equals 14 residues. J was trimmed by 7 bases and V by 1 base; bases with no gene match: 3. CDR1 is SGHAT and CDR2 is FQNNGV in the germline V gene. This CDR3 reads CASSLAGGTNEQFF. CDR3 coding DNA: TGTGCCAGCAGCTTAGCGGGAGGGACTAATGAGCAGTTCTTC. Filled out from reference TRBV11-2 and TRBJ2-1, the complete variable domain reads EAGVAQSPRYKIIEKRQSVAFWCNPISGHATLYWYQQILGQGPKLLIQFQNNGVVDDSQLPKDRFSAERLKGVDSTLKIQPAKLEDSAVYLCASSLAGGTNEQFFGPGTRLTVL.

The chain joins TRBV19 to TRBJ2-3, with 11 bases lining up with TRBD1. The CDR3 length is 16 residues. CDR1 and CDR2 (germline): LNHDA, SQIVND (reference sequence). Germline trimming cut 5 bases from V and 4 bases from J; bases unmatched to any gene: 8. CDR3 DNA sequence: TGTGCCAGTAGTTCGTGGACAGGGGGCAGCGCAGATACGCAGTATTTT. It translates to CASSSWTGGSADTQYF.

This chain uses TRBV7-9 with TRBJ2-7; 10 positions agree with TRBD2. CDR3 length: 17 residues. Losses at the gene ends were 5 bases for V and 2 bases for J; bases not matched to a gene: 12. Germline V gene data show CDR1 as SEHNR and CDR2 as FQNEAQ (reference sequence). The CDR3 reads CASSAGPSGSITYEQYF. The CDR3 bases are TGTGCCAGCAGCGCAGGCCCTAGCGGGAGTATAACCTACGAGCAGTACTTC.

The chain uses TRBV4-2 and TRBJ1-4; D ambiguous. This CDR3 comprises 14 residues. Germline-derived CDR1 and CDR2 are LGHNA and YNFKEQ. V was cut by 0 bases and J by 8 bases, with 10 bases left in between. The CDR3 sequence: CASSQEEAGEKLFF. CDR3 DNA sequence: TGTGCCAGCAGCCAAGAAGAAGCCGGGGAAAAACTGTTTTTT.

The chain combines TRBV6-5 with TRBJ2-1; D is unresolved. This CDR3 has 13 residues. V was cut by 6 bases and J by 10 bases, with 16 bases left in between. Germline CDR1 and CDR2: MNHEY and SVGAGI. CDR3 DNA: TGTGCCAGCAGCCGCCTCGGGTCGAGAGAGCAGTTCTTC. It specifies CASSRLGSREQFF.

The chain uses TRBV11-2 and TRBJ1-1; D call uncertain. The CDR3 runs 13 residues. Trimming cost V 0 bases and J 2 bases, with 4 bases left between them. Germline assignment: CDR1 SGHAT and CDR2 FQNNGV. DNA for the CDR3: TGTGCCAGCAGCTTAGACACCAACACTGAAGCTTTCTTT. As protein: CASSLDTNTEAFF.

The chain combines TRBV25-1 with TRBJ1-4; 10 bases agree with TRBD1. The CDR3 loop spans 16 amino acids. CDR1 and CDR2 (germline): MGHDK, SYGVNS. V shed 5 bases, J shed 7 bases, and the junction held 10 bases outside the gene matches. The CDR3 reads CASSTGTGVESEKLFF. CDR3 DNA sequence: TGTGCCAGCAGTACCGGGACAGGGGTGGAGAGTGAAAAACTGTTTTTT.

The CDR3: CASSEEGGPEETQYF. Written as DNA, the CDR3 is TGTGCCAGCAGTGAAGAGGGGGGGCCCGAAGAGACCCAGTACTTC. The V and J genes are TRBV2 and TRBJ2-5; D is possibly TRBD2 (7 bases). Germline loops: CDR1 SNHLY, CDR2 FYNNEI. The CDR3 is made up of 15 amino acids. V lost 1 base and J 3 bases, leaving 12 bases between the germline ends.

CDR3 protein: CASSLTSTEAFF. CDR3 in DNA: TGTGCCAGCAGCTTAACTAGCACTGAAGCTTTCTTT. The rearrangement uses TRBV7-2 and TRBJ1-1, with unresolved D. In germline, CDR1 is SGHTA, CDR2 FQGNSA. The V end lost 2 bases, the J end lost 4 bases, and 5 bases lay between the germline ends. This CDR3 has 12 residues.

The chain combines TRBV5-6 with TRBJ2-1; TRBD2 agrees at 7 bases. Germline loops: CDR1 SGHDT, CDR2 YYEEEE. The junction had 6 bases not matched to a gene; V was cut back by 4 bases and J by 2 bases. This CDR3 spans 15 amino acids. The CDR3 loop reads CASSGGSFTYNEQFF. DNA of the CDR3: TGTGCCAGCAGCGGCGGGAGTTTCACCTACAATGAGCAGTTCTTC.

The chain couples TRBV5-1 to TRBJ2-2; D possibly matches TRBD1 or TRBD2 (6 bases each). V was clipped by 4 bases and J by 2 bases, with 9 bases between them. This CDR3 has 14 residues. Germline-derived CDR1 and CDR2 are SGHRS and YFSETQ. The CDR3 sequence: CASSGGTNTGELFF. The CDR3 DNA follows: TGCGCCAGCAGCGGAGGGACAAACACCGGGGAGCTGTTTTTT.

This clone has only one observation. The chain combines TRBV5-1 with TRBJ2-5; TRBD1 aligns across 9 bases. The CDR3 runs to 15 residues. The V gene end was trimmed by 2 bases and the J gene end by 5 bases; junction bases not matched to a gene: 7. Germline loops: CDR1 SGHRS, CDR2 YFSETQ. CDR3 nucleotides: TGCGCCAGCAGCTTTGGGGACAGGGACCTCGAGACCCAGTACTTC. Protein product: CASSFGDRDLETQYF.

This clone was counted between two and nine times. This chain joins TRBV7-9 and TRBJ1-3; no clear D. Per the germline V gene, CDR1 is SEHNR and CDR2 is FQNEAQ (reference sequence). The germline V and J ends were trimmed by 2 bases and 6 bases, with 5 bases remaining between them. This CDR3 comprises 12 residues. CDR3 sequence: CASSLQLNTIYF. The CDR3, as DNA: TGTGCCAGCAGCTTACAGTTAAACACCATATATTTT.

This sequence joins TRBV2 and TRBJ1-2, with TRBD1 matching over 12 bases. CDR1 SNHLY and CDR2 FYNNEI come from the germline V gene. The CDR3 sequence is 14 residues long. V shed 9 bases and J 8 bases; nucleotides not matched to a gene: 10. CDR3: CASTPGQGAQGYTF. In DNA form, the CDR3 reads TGTGCCAGTACCCCGGGACAGGGGGCACAAGGCTACACCTTC.

The chain recombines TRBV5-8 with TRBJ2-5; 7 bases map to TRBD1. The DNA end lines up better with TRBJ2-7; the J call may be wrong. The V gene's germline CDR1 is SGHTS and CDR2 YDEGEE. This CDR3 has 14 residues. As DNA, the CDR3 is TGTGCCAGCAGCTTCGGAAGGGGGCGGTACGAGCAGTACTTC. As protein: CASSFGRGRYEQYF.

The rearrangement uses TRBV5-4 and TRBJ2-1, with 7 bases identical to TRBD2. From germline, CDR1 is SGHNT and CDR2 YYREEE (reference sequence). V gave up 4 bases and J gave up 3 bases; unmatched junction bases: 7. This CDR3 is 15 amino acids long. The chain's CDR3 is CASSPPERGYNEQFF. CDR3 coding DNA: TGTGCCAGCAGCCCTCCCGAGCGGGGCTACAATGAGCAGTTCTTC.

This chain uses TRBV10-2 with TRBJ1-3; D is uncertain. The CDR3 sequence is 12 residues long. Germline V CDR1 and CDR2: WSHSY, SAAADI. The V and J ends lost 6 bases and 7 bases respectively, with 10 bases between them. CDR3 bases: TGCGCCAGCAGCTTAGACGTCAACACCATATATTTT. This translates into CASSLDVNTIYF.

The chain links TRBV6-5 to TRBJ1-6; 8 bases match TRBD1. Germline V CDR1 and CDR2: MNHEY, SVGAGI. Trimming at V came to 7 bases and at J to 7 bases, leaving 9 bases not matched to a gene. This CDR3 is 15 amino acids long. In DNA form, the CDR3 reads TGTGCCAGCACACCTTCCGGGACAGGCAATTCACCCCTCCACTTT. Protein product: CASTPSGTGNSPLHF.

This clone occurred a few times. Other DNA sequences in the same sample also yield this CDR3. V and J are TRBV7-9 and TRBJ1-2, with 8 bases aligning to TRBD1. Unmatched junction bases numbered 9, after V lost 5 bases and J lost 4 bases. The CDR3 length is 15 residues. Germline CDR1 and CDR2: SEHNR and FQNEAQ (reference sequence). Here the CDR3 reads CASSRGHQGAYGYTF. The CDR3, as DNA: TGTGCCAGCAGCCGGGGACACCAGGGGGCCTATGGCTACACCTTC.

This clone showed up just a few times. The CDR3 region has the DNA TGTGCCAGCGGGGGCGAGGATCAGCCCCAGCATTTT. Amino acids: CASGGEDQPQHF. This sequence joins TRBV2 and TRBJ1-5, with TRBD1 as a possible D gene (6 bases). The CDR3 contains 12 residues. The V gene's germline CDR1 is SNHLY and CDR2 FYNNEI. V lost 8 bases, J lost 5 bases, and 10 bases lay in between.